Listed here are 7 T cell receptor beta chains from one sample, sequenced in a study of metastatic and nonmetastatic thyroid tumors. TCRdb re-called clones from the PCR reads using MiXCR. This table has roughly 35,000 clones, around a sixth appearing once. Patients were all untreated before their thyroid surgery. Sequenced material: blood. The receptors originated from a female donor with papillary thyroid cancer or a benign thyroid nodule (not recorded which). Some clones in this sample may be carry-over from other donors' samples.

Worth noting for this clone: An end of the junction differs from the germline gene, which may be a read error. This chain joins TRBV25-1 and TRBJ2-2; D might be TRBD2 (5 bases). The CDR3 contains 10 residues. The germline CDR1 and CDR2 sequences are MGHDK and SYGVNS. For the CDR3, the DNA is TGTGCCAGCATTTTCGGGGAGCGGTTTTTT. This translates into CASIFGERFF.

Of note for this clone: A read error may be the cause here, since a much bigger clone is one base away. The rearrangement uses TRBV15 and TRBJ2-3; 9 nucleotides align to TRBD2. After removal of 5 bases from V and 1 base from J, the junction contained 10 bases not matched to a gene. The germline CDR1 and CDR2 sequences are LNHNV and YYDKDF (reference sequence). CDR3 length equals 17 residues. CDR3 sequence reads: CATSQSRLAGRTDTQYF. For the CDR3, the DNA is TGTGCCACCAGCCAGAGCCGCCTAGCGGGACGCACAGATACGCAGTATTTT.

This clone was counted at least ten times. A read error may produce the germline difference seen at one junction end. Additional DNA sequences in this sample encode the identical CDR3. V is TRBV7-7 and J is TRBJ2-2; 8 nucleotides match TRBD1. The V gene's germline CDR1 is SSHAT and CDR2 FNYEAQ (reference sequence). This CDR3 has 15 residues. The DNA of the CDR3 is TGTGCTAGCAGCTTTGGGACAGGGAACACCGGGGAGCTGTTTTTT. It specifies CASSFGTGNTGELFF.

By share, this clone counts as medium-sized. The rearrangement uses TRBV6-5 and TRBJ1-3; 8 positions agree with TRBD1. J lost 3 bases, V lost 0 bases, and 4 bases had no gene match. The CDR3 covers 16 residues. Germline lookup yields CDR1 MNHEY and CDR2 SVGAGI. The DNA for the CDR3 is TGTGCCAGCAGTTACTCGTTTACAGGGGGTGGAAACACCATATATTTT. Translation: CASSYSFTGGGNTIYF.

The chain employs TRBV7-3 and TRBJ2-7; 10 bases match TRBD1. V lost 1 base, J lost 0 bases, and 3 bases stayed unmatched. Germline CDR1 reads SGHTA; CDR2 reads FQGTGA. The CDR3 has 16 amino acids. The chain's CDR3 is CASSLIGDRGSYEQYF. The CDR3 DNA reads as TGTGCCAGCAGCTTAATCGGGGACAGGGGCTCCTACGAGCAGTACTTC.

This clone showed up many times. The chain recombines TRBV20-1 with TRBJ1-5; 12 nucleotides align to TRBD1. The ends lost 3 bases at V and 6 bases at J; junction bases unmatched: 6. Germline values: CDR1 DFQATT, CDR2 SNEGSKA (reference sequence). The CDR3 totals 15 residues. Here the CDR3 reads CSASGGQGAGQPQHF. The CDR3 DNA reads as TGCAGTGCTAGCGGGGGACAGGGGGCAGGTCAGCCCCAGCATTTT.

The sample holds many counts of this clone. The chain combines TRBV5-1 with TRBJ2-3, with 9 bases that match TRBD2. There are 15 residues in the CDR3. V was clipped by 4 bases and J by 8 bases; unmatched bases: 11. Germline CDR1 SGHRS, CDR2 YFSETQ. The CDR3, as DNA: TGCGCCAGCAGCACGACTAGCGGATCGACTCCTACGCAGTATTTT. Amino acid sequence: CASSTTSGSTPTQYF.